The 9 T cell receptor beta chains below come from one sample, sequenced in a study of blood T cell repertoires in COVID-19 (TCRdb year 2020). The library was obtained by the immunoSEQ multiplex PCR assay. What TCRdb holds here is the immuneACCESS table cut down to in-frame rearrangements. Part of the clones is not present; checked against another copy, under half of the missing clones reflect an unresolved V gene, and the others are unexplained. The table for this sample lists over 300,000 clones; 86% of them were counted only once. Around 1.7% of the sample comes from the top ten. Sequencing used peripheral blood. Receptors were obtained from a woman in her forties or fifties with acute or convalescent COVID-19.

CDR3 nucleotide sequence: TGTGCCAGCAGTGCCCCCGGGACAGGATACTACGAGCAGTACTTC. It yields the protein CASSAPGTGYYEQYF. The chain uses TRBV2 and TRBJ2-7, with TRBD1 matching over 8 bases. Germline CDR1 SNHLY, CDR2 FYNNEI. V lost 4 bases to trimming and J lost 3 bases; unmatched junction nucleotides: 8. CDR3 length: 15 residues.

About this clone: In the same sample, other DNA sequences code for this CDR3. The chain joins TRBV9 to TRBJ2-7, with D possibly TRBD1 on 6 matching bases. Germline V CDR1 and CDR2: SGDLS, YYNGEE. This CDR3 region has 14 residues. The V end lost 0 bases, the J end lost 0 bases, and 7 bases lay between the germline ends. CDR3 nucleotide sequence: TGTGCCAGCAGCGTAGGGGGGCTCTCCTACGAGCAGTACTTC. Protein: CASSVGGLSYEQYF.

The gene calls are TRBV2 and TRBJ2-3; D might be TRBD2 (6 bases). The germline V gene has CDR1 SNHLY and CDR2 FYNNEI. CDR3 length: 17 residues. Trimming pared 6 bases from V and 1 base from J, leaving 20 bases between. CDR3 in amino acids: CASRGVSGERGTDTQYF. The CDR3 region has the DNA TGTGCCAGCAGGGGCGTGTCGGGAGAGCGGGGCACAGATACGCAGTATTTT.

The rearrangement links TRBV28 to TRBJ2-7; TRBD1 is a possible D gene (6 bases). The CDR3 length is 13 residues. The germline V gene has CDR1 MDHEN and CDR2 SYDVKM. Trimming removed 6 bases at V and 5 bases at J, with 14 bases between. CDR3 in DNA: TGTGCCAGCAGCTGGGACACCAACCACGAGCAGTACTTC. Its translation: CASSWDTNHEQYF.

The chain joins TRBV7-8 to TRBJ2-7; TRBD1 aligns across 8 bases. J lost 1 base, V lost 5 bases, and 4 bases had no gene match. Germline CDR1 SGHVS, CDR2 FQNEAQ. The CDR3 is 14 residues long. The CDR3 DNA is TGTGCCAGCAGCCTCCGGGACAGGTCCTACGAGCAGTACTTC. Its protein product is CASSLRDRSYEQYF.

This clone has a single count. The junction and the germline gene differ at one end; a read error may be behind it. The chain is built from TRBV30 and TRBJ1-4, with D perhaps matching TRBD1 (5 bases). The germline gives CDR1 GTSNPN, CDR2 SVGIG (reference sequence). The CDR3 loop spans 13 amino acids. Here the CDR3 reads CAWSVFGGTVSIF. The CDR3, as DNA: TGTGCCTGGAGTGTGTTTGGAGGGACGGTCTCGATTTTT. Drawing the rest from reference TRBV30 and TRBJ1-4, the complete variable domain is SQTIHQWPATLVQPVGSPLSLECTVEGTSNPNLYWYRQAAGRGLQLLFYSVGIGQISSEVPQNLSASRPQDRQFILSSKKLLLSDSGFYLCAWSVFGGTVSIFGSGTQLSVL.

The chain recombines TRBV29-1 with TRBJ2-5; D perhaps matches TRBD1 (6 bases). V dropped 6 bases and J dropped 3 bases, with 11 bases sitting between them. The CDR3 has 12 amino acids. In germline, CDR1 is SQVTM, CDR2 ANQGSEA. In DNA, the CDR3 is TGCAGCGTCGAGGCAGGGGAAGAGACCCAGTACTTC. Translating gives CSVEAGEETQYF.

The CDR3 DNA reads TGCGCCAGCAGCTTGGACCTCGGGAAACTAGCGGGAGGCTCCTACAATGAGCAGTTCTTC. It specifies CASSLDLGKLAGGSYNEQFF. The chain is built from TRBV5-1 and TRBJ2-1; 12 bases match TRBD2. J gave up 0 bases and V 0 bases, and 10 bases lay outside the gene matches. This CDR3 is built from 20 residues. Looked up from germline, CDR1 is SGHRS and CDR2 is YFSETQ.

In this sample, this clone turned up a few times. CDR3 sequence: CASSRDLLGTGDGYTF. CDR3 nucleotide sequence: TGTGCCAGCAGCCGGGACCTTTTGGGGACAGGGGATGGCTACACCTTC. This rearrangement joins TRBV4-2 to TRBJ1-2, with 10 nucleotides matching TRBD1. CDR3 length equals 16 residues. V lost 4 bases and J lost 6; bases outside the gene matches: 11. In germline, CDR1 is LGHNA, CDR2 YNFKEQ.